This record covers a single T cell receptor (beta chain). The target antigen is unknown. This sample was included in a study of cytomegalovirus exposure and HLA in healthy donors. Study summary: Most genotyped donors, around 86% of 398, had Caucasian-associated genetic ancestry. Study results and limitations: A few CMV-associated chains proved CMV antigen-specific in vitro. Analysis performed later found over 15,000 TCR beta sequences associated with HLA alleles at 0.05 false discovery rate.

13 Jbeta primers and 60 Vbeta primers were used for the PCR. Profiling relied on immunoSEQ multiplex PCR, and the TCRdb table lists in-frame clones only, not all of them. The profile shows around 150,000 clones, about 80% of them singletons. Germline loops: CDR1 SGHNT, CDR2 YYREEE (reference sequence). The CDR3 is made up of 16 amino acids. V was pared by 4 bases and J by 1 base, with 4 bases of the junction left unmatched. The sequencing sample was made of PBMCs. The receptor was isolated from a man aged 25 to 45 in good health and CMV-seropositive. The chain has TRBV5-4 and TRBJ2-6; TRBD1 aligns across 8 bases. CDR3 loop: CASSPGQGSGANVLTF. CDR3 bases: TGTGCCAGCAGCCCTGGACAGGGATCTGGGGCCAACGTCCTGACTTTC.